These T cell receptor beta chains were read from a single sample in a study of T cells in localized non-small cell lung cancer. Using immunoSEQ multiplex PCR, the repertoire was profiled, and TCRdb retains in-frame clones only, with some absent. There are around 55,000 clones in the sample; more than 75% occur only once, and about a sixth lies in the top ten. Specimen: PBMCs, collected before any cancer treatment. All receptors come from a female donor with stage II lung adenocarcinoma. CDR3s include the opening cysteine and the closing phenylalanine or tryptophan. A D gene is named only where the DNA matches it firmly. Clone size is not always given. Where it is, it says once, few, many or a class for expanded clones.

clone size: NA; J gene: TRBJ1-1; CDR3 length: 14; V gene: TRBV11-2; D gene: NA; CDR3 DNA: TGTGCCAGCAGCCTAGGGGAAGCGAACACTGAAGCTTTCTTT; CDR3 protein: CASSLGEANTEAFF
clone size: NA; J gene: TRBJ1-5; CDR3 length: 13; V gene: TRBV6-1; D gene: NA; CDR3 DNA: TGTGCCAGCAGTGAAATGGGCAATCAGCCCCAGCATTTT; CDR3 protein: CASSEMGNQPQHF
clone size: NA; J gene: TRBJ2-7; CDR3 length: 13; V gene: TRBV10-3; D gene: TRBD1; CDR3 DNA: TGTGCCATCACGGGACAGGCACCCTACGAGCAGTACTTC; CDR3 protein: CAITGQAPYEQYF
clone size: NA; J gene: TRBJ2-7; CDR3 length: 16; V gene: TRBV12-5; D gene: NA; CDR3 DNA: TGTGCTAGTGGCGCTTCCCGGGACTTAGGGTTCGACGAGCAGTACTTC; CDR3 protein: CASGASRDLGFDEQYF
clone size: NA; J gene: TRBJ2-3; CDR3 length: 14; V gene: TRBV29-1; D gene: NA; CDR3 DNA: TGCAGCGTGAATCACAGGGATAACACAGATACGCAGTATTTT; CDR3 protein: CSVNHRDNTDTQYF
clone size: once; J gene: TRBJ1-1; CDR3 length: 15; V gene: TRBV5-1; D gene: NA; CDR3 DNA: TGCGCCAGCAGCTTGGAGGCCAGGAGTGACGCTGAAGCTTTCTTT; CDR3 protein: CASSLEARSDAEAFF
clone size: NA; J gene: TRBJ2-2; CDR3 length: 15; V gene: TRBV11-3; D gene: TRBD1; CDR3 DNA: TGTGCCAGCAGCTTAGGGACAGGGAACACCGGGGAGCTGTTTTTT; CDR3 protein: CASSLGTGNTGELFF
clone size: once; J gene: TRBJ1-1; CDR3 length: 14; V gene: TRBV6-4; D gene: NA; CDR3 DNA: TGTGCCAGCACTGAAGATCCAGGGTACACTGAAGCTTTCTTT; CDR3 protein: CASTEDPGYTEAFF
clone size: NA; J gene: TRBJ1-2; CDR3 length: 15; V gene: TRBV6-6; D gene: NA; CDR3 DNA: TGTGCCAGCAGTTACTGGACGGTTGCCTGGGGCGGCTACACCTTC; CDR3 protein: CASSYWTVAWGGYTF
clone size: NA; J gene: TRBJ2-7; CDR3 length: 13; V gene: TRBV7-9; D gene: NA; CDR3 DNA: TGTGCCAGTAACCGGGACACCTCCTACGAGCAGTACTTC; CDR3 protein: CASNRDTSYEQYF